The 29 T cell receptor beta chains listed next were all sequenced from one sample in a study of T cell repertoires in cytomegalovirus infection. TCRdb independently ran MiXCR on the reads; one entry per CDR3 protein. The profile shows 200,000 or so distinct CDR3 sequences, about 21% of them singletons. Specimen: PBMCs. These receptors all come from a human donor in good health (CMV status not recorded). Some clones in this sample may be carry-over from other donors' samples.

This clonotype came up a few times. The chain has TRBV14 and TRBJ2-1, with 11 bases that match TRBD1. Trimming took 0 bases from V and 6 from J; bases not matched to a gene: 4. Germline lookup yields CDR1 SGHDN and CDR2 FVKESK. The CDR3 is 16 amino acids. The DNA of the CDR3 is TGTGCCAGCAGCCAAGATTCCGGGACAGGGGGCAATGAGCAGTTCTTC. This sequence encodes CASSQDSGTGGNEQFF.

This clonotype was counted a single time. The V and J genes are TRBV5-6 and TRBJ2-7; no firm D call. Trimming removed 1 base from V and 3 bases from J, with 5 bases in between. Germline loops: CDR1 SGHDT, CDR2 YYEEEE. This CDR3 has 12 residues. The CDR3 nucleotides read TGTGCCAGCAGCTTGTACAGCTACGAGCAGTACTTC. Protein sequence: CASSLYSYEQYF. Full variable domain (outside the CDR3, taken from reference TRBV5-6 and TRBJ2-7): DAGVTQSPTHLIKTRGQQVTLRCSPKSGHDTVSWYQQALGQGPQFIFQYYEEEERQRGNFPDRFSGHQFPNYSSELNVNALLLGDSALYLCASSLYSYEQYFGPGTRLTVT.

The chain is built from TRBV4-1 and TRBJ2-7; the match to TRBD2 covers 7 bases. The CDR3 consists of 16 residues. The germline V gene has CDR1 MGHRA and CDR2 YSYEKL. V dropped 0 bases and J dropped 5; count of bases not matched to a gene: 10. The CDR3 here is CASSQEIPGDYHEQYF. CDR3 nucleotides: TGCGCCAGCAGCCAAGAAATCCCGGGGGACTACCACGAGCAGTACTTC.

The rearrangement links TRBV6-1 to TRBJ2-2; 10 bases are shared with TRBD1. The junction had 5 bases not matched to a gene; V was cut back by 5 bases and J by 5 bases. Germline CDR1 MNHNS, CDR2 SASEGT. The CDR3 runs to 15 residues. The CDR3 coding sequence is TGTGCCAGCAGTTACCTGGGACAGGGGACCGGGGAGCTGTTTTTT. It codes for CASSYLGQGTGELFF.

This chain uses TRBV6-6 with TRBJ2-7; D is ambiguous. Looked up from germline, CDR1 is MNHNY and CDR2 is SVGAGI (reference sequence). The length of the CDR3 is 13 residues. V shed 2 bases and J shed 8 bases, with 13 bases lying between them. The CDR3 reads CASSYELLAKQYF. Written as DNA, the CDR3 is TGTGCCAGCAGTTACGAATTGTTGGCCAAGCAGTACTTC.

The V call is TRBV6-2 or TRBV6-3, the J call TRBJ1-2; D perhaps matches TRBD1 (6 bases). The CDR3 is 15 residues long. The ends were cut back, 0 bases at V and 7 bases at J, with 15 bases in the middle. Germline loops: CDR1 MNHEY, CDR2 SVGEGT. In nucleotides, the CDR3 is TGTGCCAGCAGTTACTCTACCTCCCTACAGGGTGGCTACACCTTC. Its translation: CASSYSTSLQGGYTF.

The genes are TRBV20-1 and TRBJ2-3; 9 bases are shared with TRBD2. Germline CDR1 is DFQATT and CDR2 is SNEGSKA (reference sequence). The junction had 13 bases not matched to a gene; V was cut back by 6 bases and J by 6 bases. The CDR3 length is 15 residues. The chain's CDR3 is CSALSAGTSKDTQYF. CDR3 coding DNA: TGCAGTGCCCTTTCGGCCGGGACTAGCAAGGATACGCAGTATTTT.

About this clonotype: The germline gene is not matched at one end of the junction; a read error may be the cause. V usage is TRBV28 and J usage is TRBJ2-7; the match to TRBD1 covers 7 bases. The CDR3 loop spans 14 amino acids. The germline V gene encodes CDR1 MDHEN and CDR2 SYDVKM. The CDR3, as DNA: TGTGCCAGCAGGATTGACAGGGTGTCCTCCGAGCAGTACTTC. Translating it yields CASRIDRVSSEQYF.

This sequence joins TRBV5-5 and TRBJ1-4; D is perhaps TRBD1 (6 bases). Trimming pared 4 bases from V and 7 bases from J, leaving 17 bases between. Germline V gives CDR1 SGHKS, CDR2 YYEKEE (reference sequence). The CDR3 is 15 residues long. For the CDR3, the DNA is TGTGCCAGCAGCCATGCAGGGGTGTCTGTTGAAAAACTGTTTTTT. Translated, it gives CASSHAGVSVEKLFF. Full variable domain (rest looked up from reference TRBV5-5 and TRBJ1-4): DAGVTQSPTHLIKTRGQQVTLRCSPISGHKSVSWYQQVLGQGPQFIFQYYEKEERGRGNFPDRFSARQFPNYSSELNVNALLLGDSALYLCASSHAGVSVEKLFFGSGTQLSVL.

The rearrangement joins TRBV7-4 to TRBJ2-3, with 11 bases matching TRBD2. This CDR3 has 16 amino acids. Germline V lookup: CDR1 SGHVT, CDR2 SQSDAQ. The J segment lost 2 bases and the V segment lost 4 bases, leaving 5 bases of the junction unmatched. CDR3 sequence (DNA): TGTGCCAGCAGCTCCGGGACTAGCGGACTCACAGATACGCAGTATTTT. This codes for CASSSGTSGLTDTQYF.

V gene TRBV7-8 combines with J gene TRBJ2-5; D is perhaps TRBD1 or TRBD2 (5 bases each). Per germline, CDR1 SGHVS and CDR2 FQNEAQ. This CDR3 region has 12 residues. The V end lost 5 bases, the J end lost 5 bases, and 9 bases lay between the germline ends. CDR3 amino acids: CASSRREETQYF. The CDR3, as DNA: TGTGCCAGCAGCCGCAGGGAGGAGACCCAGTACTTC.

The gene calls are TRBV6-8 and TRBJ1-2, with 8 bases that match TRBD1. CDR1 is MNHGY and CDR2 is SAAAGT in the germline V gene. There are 14 residues in the CDR3. Trimming took 5 bases from V and 5 from J; bases not matched to a gene: 7. The CDR3 nucleotides read TGTGCCAGCAGTGACCGGGACAGGCTGTATGGCTACACCTTC. Amino acid sequence: CASSDRDRLYGYTF.

The rearrangement links TRBV15 to TRBJ1-4, with D perhaps TRBD1 (5 bases). Per germline, CDR1 LNHNV and CDR2 YYDKDF (reference sequence). The V end was cut by 1 base, the J end by 13 bases, with 22 bases between. The CDR3 has 16 residues. This chain's CDR3 is CATSRGQWGVPLRLFF. The CDR3 DNA sequence: TGTGCCACCAGCAGAGGACAGTGGGGGGTTCCTTTGCGACTGTTTTTT.

This clonotype has a count of ten or more. V gene TRBV7-2 combines with J gene TRBJ2-5; TRBD1 matches 12 bases. Germline V lookup: CDR1 SGHTA, CDR2 FQGNSA. The CDR3 is made up of 16 amino acids. J lost 5 bases, V lost 5 bases, and 9 bases had no gene match. DNA for the CDR3: TGTGCCAGCAGCCTAACAGGGACAGGGGGCTGGGAGACCCAGTACTTC. Translated, it gives CASSLTGTGGWETQYF.

This clonotype was recorded at least ten times. The V gene is TRBV12-3 or TRBV12-4, the J gene TRBJ1-5; D might be TRBD1 (5 bases). This CDR3 is built from 18 residues. Trimming stripped 1 base from V and 4 bases from J, with 20 bases between. CDR3 nucleotides: TGTGCCAGCAGTTTAGAGGTTGGCGGAACAGGCCTAAATCAGCCCCAGCATTTT. Encoded protein: CASSLEVGGTGLNQPQHF.

This clonotype has just a few counts. This sequence joins TRBV6-2 or TRBV6-3 and TRBJ2-1, with D unclear. Germline assignment: CDR1 MNHEY and CDR2 SVGEGT. V was trimmed by 0 bases and J by 10 bases, leaving 10 bases between them. This CDR3 is built from 13 residues. CDR3 DNA sequence: TGTGCCAGCAGTTACTCGGCTGGTCGGGAGCAGTTCTTC. Translation: CASSYSAGREQFF.

This clonotype was recorded at least ten times. CDR3 in amino acids: CASTEAQGTNQPQHF. Written as DNA, the CDR3 is TGCGCCAGCACCGAGGCCCAGGGGACTAATCAGCCCCAGCATTTT. V gene TRBV10-2 combines with J gene TRBJ1-5; D is perhaps TRBD1 (6 bases). The V end was cut by 7 bases, the J end by 4 bases, with 17 bases between. The germline gives CDR1 WSHSY, CDR2 SAAADI. The CDR3 contains 15 residues.

This clonotype was seen a handful of times. The V call is TRBV19, the J call TRBJ2-6; D is ambiguous. With 7 bases removed from V and 0 bases from J, the gap between germline ends came to 16 bases. This CDR3 is built from 17 residues. Germline values: CDR1 LNHDA, CDR2 SQIVND (reference sequence). The CDR3 DNA is TGTGCCAGTACTCTCACCACTGAAAGCTCTGGGGCCAACGTCCTGACTTTC. Its translation is CASTLTTESSGANVLTF.

This clonotype was observed many times. The genes are TRBV11-2 and TRBJ1-5, with TRBD1 matching over 10 bases. V was pared by 0 bases and J by 6 bases, with 5 bases of the junction left unmatched. The CDR3 is 16 residues long. CDR1 is SGHAT, CDR2 FQNNGV, per germline. Here the CDR3 DNA reads TGTGCCAGCAGCTTAGATGGGGACAGGGGTGGTCAGCCCCAGCATTTT. Amino acid sequence: CASSLDGDRGGQPQHF.

The rearrangement uses TRBV19 and TRBJ1-2; TRBD1 matches 7 bases. V lost 6 bases, J lost 0 bases, and 7 bases stayed unmatched. Germline V gene sequence: CDR1 LNHDA, CDR2 SQIVND (reference sequence). The CDR3 spans 15 residues. The CDR3 loop reads CASSETGATNYGYTF. CDR3 coding DNA: TGTGCCAGTAGCGAAACAGGGGCTACTAACTATGGCTACACCTTC.

Turning to this clonotype: A much larger clone differs from this one at a single base, so this may be a read error. The V gene is TRBV7-4, the J gene TRBJ2-4; D may match TRBD1 or TRBD2 (6 bases each). Germline V CDR1 and CDR2: SGHVT, SQSDAQ. The CDR3 consists of 13 residues. In DNA, the CDR3 is TGTGCCAGAAGCTTAAACGGGGGCTACATTCAGTACTTC. Amino acid sequence: CARSLNGGYIQYF. The variable domain in full, with the rest retrieved from reference TRBV7-4 and TRBJ2-4, is GAGVSQSPRYKVAKRGRDVALRCDSISGHVTLYWYRQTLGQGSEVLTYSQSDAQRDKSGRPSGRFSAERPERSVSTLKIQRTEQGDSAVYLCARSLNGGYIQYFGAGTRLSVL.

This clonotype was seen many times. This chain links TRBV7-2 with TRBJ1-1; D is ambiguous. The CDR3 totals 14 residues. The V and J ends lost 5 bases and 0 bases respectively, with 10 bases between them. The germline gives CDR1 SGHTA, CDR2 FQGNSA. CDR3 DNA sequence: TGTGCCAGCAGCCCCACGCAGTTGAACACTGAAGCTTTCTTT. Translation gives CASSPTQLNTEAFF.

This clonotype was picked up a small number of times. The chain links TRBV20-1 to TRBJ2-7; no definite D call. Germline V gene lookup returns CDR1 DFQATT and CDR2 SNEGSKA (reference sequence). Deletions cut 3 bases from V and 5 bases from J, with 20 bases between. This CDR3 is 15 amino acids long. The CDR3 is CSASSASSFNDEQYF. For the CDR3, the DNA is TGCAGTGCTAGTTCCGCGTCCTCTTTCAACGACGAGCAGTACTTC.

There are many counts of this clonotype. CDR3 nucleotide sequence: TGTGCCAGCAGCCCACGCAGGGGCCCCTACGAGCAGTACTTC. Residues: CASSPRRGPYEQYF. The chain is built from TRBV7-2 and TRBJ2-7, with a weak D call TRBD1 (6 bases). The CDR3 length is 14 residues. Trimming pared 5 bases from V and 2 bases from J, leaving 13 bases between. Germline-derived CDR1 and CDR2 are SGHTA and FQGNSA.

The chain links TRBV28 to TRBJ2-7; tentatively, D is TRBD2 (5 bases). The CDR3 is 15 amino acids. CDR1 is MDHEN, CDR2 SYDVKM, per germline. Deletions cut 6 bases from V and 1 base from J, with 16 bases between. CDR3 sequence reads: CASSQGGSGSYEQYF. For the CDR3, the DNA is TGTGCCAGCAGCCAAGGTGGGAGTGGGTCCTACGAGCAGTACTTC.

This clonotype was picked up many times. The chain is built from TRBV28 and TRBJ1-1, with TRBD1 matching over 7 bases. The J segment lost 10 bases and the V segment lost 8 bases, leaving 16 bases of the junction unmatched. This CDR3 spans 14 amino acids. Germline CDR1 is MDHEN and CDR2 is SYDVKM. The CDR3 nucleotides read TGTGCCAGCCTGCCTCAGGGTGGGGCAGGGGGAGCTTTCTTT. Translated, it gives CASLPQGGAGGAFF.

The chain employs TRBV6-2 or TRBV6-3 and TRBJ1-5, with D possibly matching TRBD1 (5 bases). The CDR3 runs 12 residues. Looked up from germline, CDR1 is MNHEY and CDR2 is SVGEGT. V gave up 2 bases and J gave up 7 bases, with 6 bases separating them. The CDR3 nucleotides are TGTGCCAGCAGTTACGGGGGACAGCCCCAGCATTTT. Its translation: CASSYGGQPQHF.

The chain carries TRBV5-5 and TRBJ1-4; TRBD1 aligns across 9 bases. The CDR3 sequence is 17 residues long. Germline CDR1 reads SGHKS; CDR2 reads YYEKEE (reference sequence). J lost 0 bases, V lost 3 bases, and 6 bases had no gene match. DNA of the CDR3: TGTGCCAGCAGCTCCGGGACAGGGATCGCAACTAATGAAAAACTGTTTTTT. It specifies CASSSGTGIATNEKLFF. Variable domain in full (rest from reference TRBV5-5 and TRBJ1-4): DAGVTQSPTHLIKTRGQQVTLRCSPISGHKSVSWYQQVLGQGPQFIFQYYEKEERGRGNFPDRFSARQFPNYSSELNVNALLLGDSALYLCASSSGTGIATNEKLFFGSGTQLSVL.

This chain connects TRBV9 to TRBJ1-1; D gene ambiguous. V was clipped by 0 bases and J by 0 bases, with 15 bases between them. The germline gives CDR1 SGDLS, CDR2 YYNGEE. CDR3 length: 17 amino acids. The DNA of the CDR3 is TGTGCCAGCAGCGTAGATGAGGGTCGCTCGCTGAACACTGAAGCTTTCTTT. Protein: CASSVDEGRSLNTEAFF.